These 27 T cell receptor beta chains were all obtained from the same sample, sequenced in a study of T cells expressing NK-cell markers. From the 5' RACE reads, TCRdb lists one entry per CDR3 protein and no DNA. This sample lists about 460,000 distinct CDR3 sequences; its ten largest clones have approximately 1.4%. Material: blood T cells: a sorted CD56 or NKG2C T cell subset, CD4+ or CD8+ T cells, or bulk PBMC T cells (not recorded which). The receptors stem from a woman between 50 and 59 years old in good health.

The CDR3 spells CSAYGDDLYEQYF. The rearrangement uses TRBV20-1 and TRBJ2-7; TCRdb's assignment of TRBD1 cannot be checked, as there is no DNA. The CDR3 totals 13 residues. Per the germline V gene, CDR1 is DFQATT and CDR2 is SNEGSKA (reference sequence).

The chain is built from TRBV29-1 and TRBJ2-4; absent DNA, TCRdb's TRBD2 call cannot be checked. The CDR3 runs 11 residues. CDR1 is SQVTM and CDR2 is ANQGSEA in the germline V gene. CDR3 loop: CSGRDTNIQYF.

The chain recombines TRBV14 with TRBJ1-1; there is no DNA to check the TCRdb D call of TRBD1. The length of the CDR3 is 12 residues. Germline V CDR1 and CDR2: SGHDN, FVKESK. This CDR3 is CASSNPSGAAFF.

The rearrangement joins TRBV12-5 to TRBJ2-3; the TCRdb call, TRBD2, lacks DNA for checking. The CDR3 has 17 amino acids. CDR1 and CDR2 (germline): LGHNT, FRNRAP. The chain's CDR3 is CASGLVLTRAPDGTQYF. The full variable domain, with the rest looked up from reference TRBV12-5 and TRBJ2-3, is DARVTQTPRHKVTEMGQEVTMRCQPILGHNTVFWYRQTMMQGLELLAYFRNRAPLDDSGMPKDRFSAEMPDATLATLKIQPSEPRDSAVYFCASGLVLTRAPDGTQYFGPGTRLTVL.

The J gene is TRBJ1-5, the V gene TRBV6-2 or TRBV6-3. Looked up from germline, CDR1 is MNHEY and CDR2 is SVGEGT. The CDR3 runs to 18 residues. CDR3 amino acids: CASSYRSRQGLSNQPQHF.

V and J are TRBV6-1 and TRBJ1-5. CDR1 and CDR2 (germline): MNHNS, SASEGT. This CDR3 region has 17 residues. This chain's CDR3 is CASSDTARMANNQPQHF.

This chain links TRBV10-3 with TRBJ1-5; with no DNA, the TCRdb D assignment of TRBD1 cannot be verified. From germline, CDR1 is ENHRY and CDR2 SYGVKD. The CDR3 totals 16 residues. The CDR3 loop is CAISRDWGIDNQPQHF.

The V call is TRBV27, the J call TRBJ1-2; TCRdb gives TRBD1 as the D gene, but with no DNA this cannot be confirmed. This CDR3 is built from 16 residues. Germline CDR1 MNHEY, CDR2 SMNVEV (reference sequence). CDR3 sequence: CASSYWAGGDYYGYTF.

The V call is TRBV7-9, the J call TRBJ2-1; absent DNA, TCRdb's TRBD2 call cannot be checked. Germline assignment: CDR1 SEHNR and CDR2 FQNEAQ (reference sequence). The CDR3 is made up of 15 amino acids. CDR3 residues: CASSLVVLAGAPQFF.

The rearrangement uses TRBV6-2 or TRBV6-3 and TRBJ2-7; no DNA is available, so the TRBD1 call from TCRdb remains unchecked. This CDR3 has 18 amino acids. The germline CDR1 and CDR2 sequences are MNHEY and SVGEGT. This chain's CDR3 is CASQMFPFQGVGYYEQYF.

The gene calls are TRBV29-1 and TRBJ2-7; the D gene TCRdb calls, TRBD2, cannot be checked with no DNA. CDR1 is SQVTM and CDR2 is ANQGSEA in the germline V gene. The CDR3 covers 15 residues. The CDR3 loop is CSVEIAGGHSYEQYF.

The V and J genes are TRBV25-1 and TRBJ1-6. The CDR3 spans 11 residues. Germline-derived CDR1 and CDR2 are MGHDK and SYGVNS. The CDR3 sequence is CACRFGGILHF. Based on the CDR3 plus reference TRBV25-1 and TRBJ1-6, the full variable domain is EADIYQTPRYLVIGTGKKITLECSQTMGHDKMYWYQQDPGMELHLIHYSYGVNSTEKGDLSSESTVSRIRTEHFPLTLESARPSHTSQYLCACRFGGILHFGNGTRLTVT.

This chain uses TRBV10-3 with TRBJ2-5; absent DNA, TCRdb's TRBD2 call cannot be checked. Looked up from germline, CDR1 is ENHRY and CDR2 is SYGVKD. The CDR3 extends over 16 amino acids. CDR3 protein: CAISAFGLAGGETQYF.

The chain uses TRBV5-1 and TRBJ2-1; TCRdb outputs TRBD2, but without DNA this stays unchecked. This CDR3 is 17 amino acids long. Germline CDR1 reads SGHRS; CDR2 reads YFSETQ. The CDR3 region is CASTPRGREGSYNEQFF.

V gene TRBV4-1 combines with J gene TRBJ1-6; TCRdb reports TRBD1, a call that lacks DNA to check it against. Germline loops: CDR1 MGHRA, CDR2 YSYEKL. The CDR3 runs to 16 residues. CDR3 sequence: CASSHPGTGNNSPLHF.

The rearrangement links TRBV10-3 to TRBJ2-1; TCRdb picks TRBD2, but there is no DNA to check that call. The germline gives CDR1 ENHRY, CDR2 SYGVKD. The CDR3 totals 13 residues. CDR3 region: CAISPRTPDEQFF.

The chain recombines TRBV5-1 with TRBJ1-2; lacking DNA, the TRBD1 call made by TCRdb goes unchecked. The CDR3 is 14 residues long. Germline V lookup: CDR1 SGHRS, CDR2 YFSETQ. CDR3 loop: CASRDRQGNYGYTF.

The rearrangement uses TRBV12-3 or TRBV12-4 and TRBJ1-4; the D call of TRBD1 rests on TCRdb alone, since no DNA is present to check it. CDR3 length equals 14 residues. The CDR3 protein is CASTLGGVGEKLFF.

V usage is TRBV4-2 and J usage is TRBJ1-5; the TCRdb D gene call, TRBD1, has no DNA to confirm it. The CDR3 contains 15 residues. From germline, CDR1 is LGHNA and CDR2 YNFKEQ. This chain's CDR3 is CASSQAQGSNQPQHF.

The J gene is TRBJ1-5, the V gene TRBV10-2; TCRdb proposes TRBD1, but this gene call is untestable without DNA. This CDR3 is 14 amino acids long. Germline-derived CDR1 and CDR2 are WSHSY and SAAADI. The CDR3 sequence is CASFEGGVGQPQHF.

The CDR3 is CASSKGLAAGETQYF. The chain recombines TRBV7-3 with TRBJ2-5; no DNA is available, so the TRBD2 call from TCRdb remains unchecked. This CDR3 spans 15 amino acids. Per germline, CDR1 SGHTA and CDR2 FQGTGA. Full variable domain (missing parts from reference TRBV7-3 and TRBJ2-5): GAGVSQTPSNKVTEKGKYVELRCDPISGHTALYWYRQSLGQGPEFLIYFQGTGAADDSGLPNDRFFAVRPEGSVSTLKIQRTERGDSAVYLCASSKGLAAGETQYFGPGTRLLVL.

The V and J genes are TRBV7-6 and TRBJ1-1; the D call of TRBD1 rests on TCRdb alone, since no DNA is present to check it. This CDR3 spans 14 amino acids. Per germline, CDR1 SGHVS and CDR2 FNYEAQ. The CDR3 sequence: CASSLQGMSTEAFF.

J is TRBJ2-5 and V is TRBV28; TCRdb returns TRBD2, unconfirmable since there is no DNA. Germline V CDR1 and CDR2: MDHEN, SYDVKM. The CDR3 sequence is 15 residues long. The CDR3: CASSLGGAFQETQYF.

This chain links TRBV20-1 with TRBJ2-1; TCRdb lists TRBD1, though no DNA is available to test this call. The CDR3 is 13 residues long. Looked up from germline, CDR1 is DFQATT and CDR2 is SNEGSKA (reference sequence). CDR3 region: CSARDRTSLEQFF.

This CDR3 reads CASSLGGGRPVYNEQFF. This sequence joins TRBV7-6 and TRBJ2-1; TCRdb gives TRBD2 as the D gene, but with no DNA this cannot be confirmed. This CDR3 has 17 amino acids. Looked up from germline, CDR1 is SGHVS and CDR2 is FNYEAQ.

V gene TRBV3-1 combines with J gene TRBJ2-7; TCRdb calls TRBD1, which cannot be checked without DNA. The CDR3 length is 14 residues. Germline V gene sequence: CDR1 LGHDT, CDR2 YNNKEL (reference sequence). Here the CDR3 reads CASSQNDRGGEQYF.

V and J are TRBV12-3 or TRBV12-4 and TRBJ2-1. The CDR3 length is 12 residues. The CDR3 sequence is CASRLALHEQFF.